This T cell receptor (beta chain) was sequenced for a study of T-cell memory formation after mild COVID-19. Across the whole study: Among the donors, TCR clusters were largely specific to each donor. Findings and caveats of the study: Certain responding clones were present in pre-infection memory, suggesting participation of cross-reactive memory. Second-wave clones that peaked on day 37 lacked confirmed SARS-CoV-2 specificity.

The CDR3 totals 16 residues. Unmatched junction bases numbered 4, after V lost 4 bases and J lost 0 bases. Germline V gene lookup returns CDR1 LGHNA and CDR2 YSLEER. Details on this clonotype: Its antigen remains unknown.

TCRdb re-called the 5' RACE reads with MiXCR, one entry per CDR3 protein. This sample has around 320,000 distinct CDR3 sequences, with 25% to 30% found just once. This TCR was recovered from an adult woman who had mild COVID-19 (a few samples of this study predate the infection). Cell type and time point are not known. The sample taken for sequencing was PBMCs or a T cell subset sorted from them (not recorded which). The chain carries TRBV4-3 and TRBJ2-7; 12 bases map to TRBD1. This CDR3 reads CASSRDRGLSSYEQYF. The CDR3 DNA is TGCGCCAGCAGCCGGGACAGGGGGCTGAGCTCCTACGAGCAGTACTTC.